Each of the 7 T cell receptor beta chains below was sequenced from the same sample in a study of blood T cell repertoires in COVID-19. Clones were sequenced by immunoSEQ multiplex PCR, and TCRdb holds only the in-frame ones, with some missing. The sample records approximately 130,000 clones, around four fifths being singletons. Material for sequencing was peripheral blood. Source of these receptors: a human donor in a cohort sampled during active COVID-19.

The J gene is TRBJ2-7, the V gene TRBV28; 7 bases line up with TRBD1. The CDR3 consists of 16 residues. Germline V gene data show CDR1 as MDHEN and CDR2 as SYDVKM. After removal of 6 bases from V and 6 bases from J, the junction contained 17 bases not matched to a gene. The CDR3 spells CASRGTGTVPIGEQYF. The DNA of the CDR3 is TGTGCCAGCAGGGGGACCGGGACAGTTCCGATCGGCGAGCAGTACTTC. Looking up the rest from reference TRBV28 and TRBJ2-7 gives the full variable domain: DVKVTQSSRYLVKRTGEKVFLECVQDMDHENMFWYRQDPGLGLRLIYFSYDVKMKEKGDIPEGYSVSREKKERFSLILESASTNQTSMYLCASRGTGTVPIGEQYFGPGTRLTVT.

As DNA, the CDR3 is TGCGCCAGCAGCTTCACAGGGGAAGTTTCCGAAAAACTGTTTTTT. It translates to CASSFTGEVSEKLFF. The V call is TRBV5-1, the J call TRBJ1-4, with 7 bases identical to TRBD1. Germline values: CDR1 SGHRS, CDR2 YFSETQ. CDR3 length equals 15 residues. The V gene end was trimmed by 2 bases and the J gene end by 8 bases; junction bases not matched to a gene: 9.

V and J are TRBV2 and TRBJ1-1, with D perhaps TRBD1 (6 bases). The CDR3 is 17 residues long. V was clipped by 2 bases and J by 0 bases, with 16 bases between them. Germline V CDR1 and CDR2: SNHLY, FYNNEI. CDR3 DNA: TGTGCCAGCAGTGAATACGGGACACCTCCCTTGAACACTGAAGCTTTCTTT. As protein: CASSEYGTPPLNTEAFF.

The chain has TRBV5-4 and TRBJ1-1; D is unresolved. V lost 0 bases and J 4 bases, leaving 13 bases between the germline ends. CDR3 length: 15 residues. Germline V gives CDR1 SGHNT, CDR2 YYREEE (reference sequence). CDR3 region: CASSLAVQLVTEAFF. CDR3 nucleotides: TGTGCCAGCAGCTTGGCCGTTCAACTTGTCACTGAAGCTTTCTTT.

J is TRBJ1-5 and V is TRBV5-1, with D possibly TRBD1 on 6 matching bases. The CDR3 runs 16 residues. V was cut by 4 bases and J by 4 bases, with 18 bases left in between. Germline assignment: CDR1 SGHRS and CDR2 YFSETQ. The CDR3 sequence: CASSPNPTGANQPQHF. For the CDR3, the DNA is TGCGCCAGCAGCCCTAACCCGACAGGAGCAAATCAGCCCCAGCATTTT.

A few counts support this clone. The chain employs TRBV2 and TRBJ2-5; 8 bases are shared with TRBD2. The CDR3 runs 17 residues. V shed 4 bases and J 4 bases; nucleotides not matched to a gene: 14. CDR1 and CDR2 from the germline V gene are SNHLY and FYNNEI. The CDR3 DNA sequence: TGTGCCAGCAGTGGAACGGGCGGCGGGGGGACGGGAGAGACCCAGTACTTC. As protein: CASSGTGGGGTGETQYF.

About this clone itself: Other DNA variants within this sample encode the same CDR3. The chain couples TRBV19 to TRBJ2-3; 7 nucleotides agree with TRBD1. This CDR3 has 15 residues. V was pared by 6 bases and J by 1 base, with 7 bases of the junction left unmatched. Germline lookup yields CDR1 LNHDA and CDR2 SQIVND (reference sequence). The CDR3 sequence is CASSLGDRRTDTQYF. The DNA for the CDR3 is TGTGCCAGTAGCCTAGGGGACAGACGCACAGATACGCAGTATTTT.